The TCR beta chain under discussion was sequenced for a study of early T cells in non-severe SARS-CoV-2 infection. Study-wide context: RNA in bulk from unsorted whole blood was sequenced, and chains were unpaired.

Individually, cDNA molecules had unique molecular identifiers attached to them. TCRdb redid the calling of the 5' RACE reads with MiXCR, one entry per CDR3 protein. The sample contains fewer than 70,000 distinct CDR3 sequences, approximately 12% of which appear only once. This clonotype was counted a few times. The germline V gene has CDR1 WNHNN and CDR2 SYGVQD (reference sequence). The CDR3 covers 14 residues. The germline V and J ends were trimmed by 0 bases and 7 bases, with 9 bases remaining between them. This TCR was sampled from an adult who was a healthcare worker with PCR-confirmed SARS-CoV-2 infection or an uninfected control (not recorded which). The sample consisted of whole blood. The chain couples TRBV10-1 to TRBJ2-2; D is undetermined. In DNA, the CDR3 is TGCGCCAGCAGTGAGTCTTTAAGCCTCGGGGAGCTGTTTTTT. Protein sequence: CASSESLSLGELFF.